The source of this T cell receptor beta chain is a study of regulatory T cells in long-lasting Graves disease. The V end was cut by 2 bases, the J end by 0 bases, with 8 bases between. The CDR3 loop spans 14 amino acids. Germline loops: CDR1 SNHLY, CDR2 FYNNEI. Relying on iRepertoire HTBI primers and Arm-PCR of CDR3 regions, the team built TCR beta libraries. One entry per CDR3 protein results from TCRdb running MiXCR on the multiplex PCR reads. Seen here are around 430,000 distinct CDR3 sequences, about 20% observed once, and the top ten hold around 13%. Regarding the study as a whole: Sample size was small, which may have lowered accuracy.

This clonotype was detected only a few times. Its antigen is not identified. Time point denoted: persistent/refractory GD, antithyroid drugs over 5 years with positive TRAb. After RNA was extracted from PBMCs, the TCR library was made from it. The J gene is TRBJ2-7, the V gene TRBV2; no definite D call. The sample was peripheral blood mononuclear cells (PBMCs), taken when the disease was refractory, from a patient treated with antithyroid drugs. This TCR derives from a female donor with Graves disease. DNA for the CDR3: TGTGCCAGCAGTGAAAACTTTTTCTCCTACGAGCAGTACTTC. This sequence encodes CASSENFFSYEQYF. Full variable domain (remainder filled in from reference TRBV2 and TRBJ2-7): EPEVTQTPSHQVTQMGQEVILRCVPISNHLYFYWYRQILGQKVEFLVSFYNNEISEKSEIFDDQFSVERPDGSNFTLKIRSTKLEDSAMYFCASSENFFSYEQYFGPGTRLTVT.